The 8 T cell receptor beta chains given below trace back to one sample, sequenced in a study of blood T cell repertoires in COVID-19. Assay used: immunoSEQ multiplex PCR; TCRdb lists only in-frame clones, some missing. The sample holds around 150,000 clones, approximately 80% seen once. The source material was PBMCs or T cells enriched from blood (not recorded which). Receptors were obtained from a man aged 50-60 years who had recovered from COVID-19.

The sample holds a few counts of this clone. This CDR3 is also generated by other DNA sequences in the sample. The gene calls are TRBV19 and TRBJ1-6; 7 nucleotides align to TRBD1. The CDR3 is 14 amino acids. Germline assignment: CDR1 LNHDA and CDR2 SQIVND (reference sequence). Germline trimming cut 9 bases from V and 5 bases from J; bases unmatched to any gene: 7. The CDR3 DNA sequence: TGTGCCAGCTCCCCCGGGACAGATAATTCACCCCTCCACTTT. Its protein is CASSPGTDNSPLHF.

CDR3 in DNA: TGTGCCAGCAGCCTTGATTGGAGTGAAAAACTGTTTTTT. Translated, it gives CASSLDWSEKLFF. V usage is TRBV3-1 (or the pseudogene TRBV3-2) and J usage is TRBJ1-4; no clear D. This CDR3 region has 13 residues. CDR1 and CDR2 (germline): LGHDT, YNNKEL (reference sequence). Trimming took off 4 bases at V and 7 bases at J, with 10 bases between the two ends.

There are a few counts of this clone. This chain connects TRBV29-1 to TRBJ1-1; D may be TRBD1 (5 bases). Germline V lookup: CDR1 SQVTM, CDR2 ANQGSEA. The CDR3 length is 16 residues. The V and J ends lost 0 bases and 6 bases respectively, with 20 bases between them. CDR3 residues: CSVEDRAGNGSPEAFF. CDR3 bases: TGCAGCGTTGAAGATCGGGCAGGGAATGGATCCCCTGAAGCTTTCTTT.

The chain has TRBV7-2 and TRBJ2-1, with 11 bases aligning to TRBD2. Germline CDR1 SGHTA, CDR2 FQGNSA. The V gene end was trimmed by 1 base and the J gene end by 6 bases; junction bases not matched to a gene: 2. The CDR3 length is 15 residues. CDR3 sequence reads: CASSLEGTSGNEQFF. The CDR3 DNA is TGTGCCAGCAGCTTAGAAGGGACTAGCGGCAATGAGCAGTTCTTC.

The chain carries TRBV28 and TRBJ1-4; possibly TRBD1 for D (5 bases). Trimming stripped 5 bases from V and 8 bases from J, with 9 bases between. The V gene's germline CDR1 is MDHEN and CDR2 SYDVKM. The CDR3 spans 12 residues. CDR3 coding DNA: TGTGCCAGCAGTCCAAAGGGGGAAAAACTGTTTTTT. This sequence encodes CASSPKGEKLFF.

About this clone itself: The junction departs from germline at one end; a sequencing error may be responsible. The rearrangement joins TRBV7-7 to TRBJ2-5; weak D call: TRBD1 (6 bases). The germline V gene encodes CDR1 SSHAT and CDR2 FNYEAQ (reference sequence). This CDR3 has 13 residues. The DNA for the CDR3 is TGTGCTAGCAGCTTCGGACAGAAAGAGACCCAGTACTTC. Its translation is CASSFGQKETQYF.

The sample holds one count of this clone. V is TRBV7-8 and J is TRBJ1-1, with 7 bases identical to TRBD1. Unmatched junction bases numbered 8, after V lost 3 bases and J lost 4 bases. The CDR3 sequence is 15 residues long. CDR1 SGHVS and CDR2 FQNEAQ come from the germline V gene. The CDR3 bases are TGTGCCAGCAGCTTCAGGGGGGTCGGGGGCACTGAAGCTTTCTTT. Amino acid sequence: CASSFRGVGGTEAFF.

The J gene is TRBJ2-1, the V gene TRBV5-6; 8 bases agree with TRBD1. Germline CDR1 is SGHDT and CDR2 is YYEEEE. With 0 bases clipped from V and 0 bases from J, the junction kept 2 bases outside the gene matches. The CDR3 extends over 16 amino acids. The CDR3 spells CASSLGQGFSYNEQFF. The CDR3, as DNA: TGTGCCAGCAGCTTGGGACAGGGGTTCTCCTACAATGAGCAGTTCTTC.